This TCR beta chain was sequenced for a study of shared clonotypes between healthy human individuals. Study observations and caveats: Sharing across four donors was seen in about 5% of naive CD4 clonotypes. It was expected that sequencing depth would affect clonotype sharing among donors.

CDR1 and CDR2 (germline): LNHDA, SQIVND (reference sequence). The CDR3 consists of 15 residues. V shed 4 bases and J 4 bases; nucleotides not matched to a gene: 6. Libraries were prepared by immunoSEQ multiplex PCR; TCRdb keeps only in-frame clonotypes and omits some of them. The sample has 660,000 or so clones, approximately 96% seen once; the top ten hold about 0.11%. CD45RO-negative cells were positively selected for CCR7, leaving out terminally differentiated effector memory CD45RA+ cells. Concerning this clone: The antigen remains unidentified.

The gene calls are TRBV19 and TRBJ2-3, with 9 bases lining up with TRBD1. Source material: naive CD8+ T cells sorted from blood. This clonotype was sampled from a young woman in good health. For the CDR3, the DNA is TGTGCCAGTAGTAGGGACAGGGAGATGGCAGATACGCAGTATTTT. This codes for CASSRDREMADTQYF.